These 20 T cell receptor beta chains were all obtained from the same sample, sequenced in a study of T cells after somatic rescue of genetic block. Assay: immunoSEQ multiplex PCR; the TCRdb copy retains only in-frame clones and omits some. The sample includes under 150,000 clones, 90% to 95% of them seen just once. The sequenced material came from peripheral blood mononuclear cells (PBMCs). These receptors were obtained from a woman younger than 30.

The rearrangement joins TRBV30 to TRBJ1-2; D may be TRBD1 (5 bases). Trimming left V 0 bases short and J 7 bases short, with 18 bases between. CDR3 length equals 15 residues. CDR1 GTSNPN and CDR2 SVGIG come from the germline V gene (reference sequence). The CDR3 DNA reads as TGTGCCTGGAGTGTAAGGGGATCGTTCTTAAGTGGCTACACCTTC. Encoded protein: CAWSVRGSFLSGYTF.

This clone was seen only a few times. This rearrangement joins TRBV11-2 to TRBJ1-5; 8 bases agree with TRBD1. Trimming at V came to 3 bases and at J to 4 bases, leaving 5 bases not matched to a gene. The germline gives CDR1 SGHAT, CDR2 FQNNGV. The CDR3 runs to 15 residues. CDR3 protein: CASSLFTGGNQPQHF. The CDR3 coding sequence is TGTGCCAGCAGCTTGTTCACAGGGGGTAATCAGCCCCAGCATTTT.

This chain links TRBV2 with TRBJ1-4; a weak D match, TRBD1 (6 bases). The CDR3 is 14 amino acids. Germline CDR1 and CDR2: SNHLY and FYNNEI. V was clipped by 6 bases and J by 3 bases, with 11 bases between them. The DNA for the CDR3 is TGTGCCAGCAGCCCGGACAGCCCTAATGAAAAACTGTTTTTT. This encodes CASSPDSPNEKLFF. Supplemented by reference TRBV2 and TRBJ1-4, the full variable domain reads EPEVTQTPSHQVTQMGQEVILRCVPISNHLYFYWYRQILGQKVEFLVSFYNNEISEKSEIFDDQFSVERPDGSNFTLKIRSTKLEDSAMYFCASSPDSPNEKLFFGSGTQLSVL.

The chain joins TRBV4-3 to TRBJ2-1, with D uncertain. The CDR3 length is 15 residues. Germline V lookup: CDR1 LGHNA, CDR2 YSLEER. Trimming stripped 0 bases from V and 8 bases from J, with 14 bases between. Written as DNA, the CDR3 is TGCGCCAGCAGCCAAGACGGTCGCGGAAGGCATGAGCAGTTCTTC. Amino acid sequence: CASSQDGRGRHEQFF.

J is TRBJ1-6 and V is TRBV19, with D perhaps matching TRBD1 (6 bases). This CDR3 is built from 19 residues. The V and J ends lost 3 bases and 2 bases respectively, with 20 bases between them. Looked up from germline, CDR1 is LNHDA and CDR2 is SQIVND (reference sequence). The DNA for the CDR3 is TGTGCCAGTAGTATCGATACCCGGGACACTTTTCCCTATAATTCACCCCTCCACTTT. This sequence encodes CASSIDTRDTFPYNSPLHF.

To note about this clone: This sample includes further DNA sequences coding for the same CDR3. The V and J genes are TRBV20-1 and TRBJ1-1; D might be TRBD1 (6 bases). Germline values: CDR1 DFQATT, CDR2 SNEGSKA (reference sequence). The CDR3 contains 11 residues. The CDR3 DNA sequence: TGCAGCGGGAGAGGGGGGACTGAAGCTTTCTTT. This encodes CSGRGGTEAFF.

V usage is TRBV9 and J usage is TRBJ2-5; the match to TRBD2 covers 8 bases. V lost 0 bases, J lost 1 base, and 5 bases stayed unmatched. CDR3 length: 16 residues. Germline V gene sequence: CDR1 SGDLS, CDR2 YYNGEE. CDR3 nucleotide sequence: TGTGCCAGCAGCGTAGGTGCTAGCGGGCTCCAAGAGACCCAGTACTTC. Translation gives CASSVGASGLQETQYF.

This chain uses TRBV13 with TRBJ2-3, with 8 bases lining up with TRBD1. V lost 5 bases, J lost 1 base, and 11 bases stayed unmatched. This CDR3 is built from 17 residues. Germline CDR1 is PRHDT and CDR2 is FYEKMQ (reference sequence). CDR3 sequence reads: CASSDLDRVVGTDTQYF. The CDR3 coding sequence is TGTGCCAGCAGCGACCTGGACAGGGTTGTAGGCACAGATACGCAGTATTTT.

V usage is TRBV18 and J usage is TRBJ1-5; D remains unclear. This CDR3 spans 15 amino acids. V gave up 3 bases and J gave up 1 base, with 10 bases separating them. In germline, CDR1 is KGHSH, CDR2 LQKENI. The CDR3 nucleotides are TGTGCCAGCTCACCCACGGGAGCAAGCAATCAGCCCCAGCATTTT. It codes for CASSPTGASNQPQHF.

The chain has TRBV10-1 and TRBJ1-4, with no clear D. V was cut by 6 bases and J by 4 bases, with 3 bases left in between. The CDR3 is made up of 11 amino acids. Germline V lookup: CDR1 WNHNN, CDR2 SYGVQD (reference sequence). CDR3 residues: CASRFNEKLFF. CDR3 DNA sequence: TGCGCCAGCAGATTTAATGAAAAACTGTTTTTT.

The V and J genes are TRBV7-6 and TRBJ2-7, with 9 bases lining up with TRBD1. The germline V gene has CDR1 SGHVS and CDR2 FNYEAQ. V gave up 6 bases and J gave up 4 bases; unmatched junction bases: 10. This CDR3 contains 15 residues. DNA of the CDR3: TGTGCCAGCAGTTCAGGACAGGGGCCGCGATACGAGCAGTACTTC. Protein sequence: CASSSGQGPRYEQYF.

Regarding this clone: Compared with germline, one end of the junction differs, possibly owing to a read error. The CDR3 reads CGVVTGANAEAFF. The CDR3 DNA is TGCGGCGTGGTGACAGGGGCTAACGCTGAAGCTTTCTTT. The chain links TRBV29-1 to TRBJ1-1; TRBD1 matches 8 bases. The germline V gene has CDR1 SQVTM and CDR2 ANQGSEA. CDR3 size: 13 residues.

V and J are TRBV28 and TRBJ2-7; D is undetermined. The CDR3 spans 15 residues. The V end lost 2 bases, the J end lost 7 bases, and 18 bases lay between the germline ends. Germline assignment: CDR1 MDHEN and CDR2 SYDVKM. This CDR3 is CASSLRTASFGEQYF. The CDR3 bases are TGTGCCAGCAGTTTACGTACAGCGTCCTTTGGGGAGCAGTACTTC.

The CDR3 is CASSPPTGEKLFF. CDR3 bases: TGTGCCAGCTCACCACCGACAGGAGAAAAACTGTTTTTT. The V call is TRBV18, the J call TRBJ1-4, with D maybe TRBD1 (6 bases). The length of the CDR3 is 13 residues. V lost 0 bases and J lost 8, with 7 bases in between. The V gene's germline CDR1 is KGHSH and CDR2 LQKENI.

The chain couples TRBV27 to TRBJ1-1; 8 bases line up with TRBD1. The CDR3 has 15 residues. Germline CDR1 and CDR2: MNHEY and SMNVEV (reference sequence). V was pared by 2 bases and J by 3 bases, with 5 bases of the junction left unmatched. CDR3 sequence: CASSLPGQGHTEAFF. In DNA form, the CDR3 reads TGTGCCAGCAGTTTACCCGGACAGGGCCACACTGAAGCTTTCTTT.

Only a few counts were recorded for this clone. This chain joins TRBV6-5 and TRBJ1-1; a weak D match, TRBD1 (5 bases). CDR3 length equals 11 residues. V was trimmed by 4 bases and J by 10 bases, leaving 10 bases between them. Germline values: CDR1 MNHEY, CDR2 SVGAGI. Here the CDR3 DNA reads TGTGCCAGCAGTTCCGGGACTTTAGCTTTCTTT. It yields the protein CASSSGTLAFF.

Here the CDR3 DNA reads TGCGCCAGCAGCATGACTAGCGGGGACTCCCGGTTCTTC. It encodes CASSMTSGDSRFF. The chain has TRBV5-1 and TRBJ2-1, with 11 bases that match TRBD2. The CDR3 runs to 13 residues. J was trimmed by 15 bases and V by 4 bases; bases with no gene match: 9. Germline CDR1 reads SGHRS; CDR2 reads YFSETQ.

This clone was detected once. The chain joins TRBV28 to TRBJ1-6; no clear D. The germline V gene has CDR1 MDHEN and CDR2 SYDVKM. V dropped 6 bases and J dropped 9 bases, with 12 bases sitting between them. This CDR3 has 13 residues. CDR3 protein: CASSPGLGSPLHF. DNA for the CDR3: TGTGCCAGCAGCCCCGGACTGGGTTCACCCCTCCACTTT.

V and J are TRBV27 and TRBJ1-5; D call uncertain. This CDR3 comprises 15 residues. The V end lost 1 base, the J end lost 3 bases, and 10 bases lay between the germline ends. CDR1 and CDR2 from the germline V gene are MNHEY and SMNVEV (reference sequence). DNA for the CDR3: TGTGCCAGCAGTTTATGGGGTACCCCCAATCAGCCCCAGCATTTT. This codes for CASSLWGTPNQPQHF.

CDR3: CATSLAGSTSYNEQFF. The CDR3 nucleotides read TGCGCCACCTCCCTAGCGGGGTCTACCTCCTACAATGAGCAGTTCTTC. The rearrangement uses TRBV5-1 and TRBJ2-1; 9 bases fit TRBD2. After removal of 9 bases from V and 0 bases from J, the junction contained 10 bases not matched to a gene. Germline CDR1 reads SGHRS; CDR2 reads YFSETQ. The CDR3 contains 16 residues.